These 29 T cell receptor beta chains share one sample of origin, sequenced in a study of beta chain features in type 1 diabetes (dated by TCRdb to the late 2010s). Library method: the immunoSEQ multiplex PCR assay. All of the isolated RNA was reverse transcribed with the High Capacity cDNA Reverse Transcription Kit, so expressed TCRB transcripts were sequenced. TCRdb re-hosts the immuneACCESS table, in-frame sequences only. Its copies lack some clones; in the studies checked, an unresolved V gene accounts for under half of them, and the cause for the rest is not known. This sample is represented by around 400,000 clones; approximately 15% of them were singletons. Around 0.02% of the sample goes to the ten largest clones. Sequenced: naive CD4+ T cells from blood. Taken with the paper, the label for cell subset or site translates to: true naive CD4+ T cells. The receptors come from a woman younger than 35 in good health.

This clone was detected a few times. The chain is built from TRBV4-3 and TRBJ2-1; 12 positions match TRBD2. Germline V gives CDR1 LGHNA, CDR2 YSLEER. J gave up 6 bases and V 0 bases, and 6 bases lay outside the gene matches. The CDR3 extends over 17 amino acids. This CDR3 is CASSQDTLAGGFNEQFF. CDR3 coding DNA: TGCGCCAGCAGCCAAGATACACTAGCGGGAGGATTCAATGAGCAGTTCTTC.

V is TRBV11-1 and J is TRBJ2-5, with unresolved D. The CDR3 is made up of 13 amino acids. Germline CDR1 reads SGHAT; CDR2 reads FQDESV (reference sequence). V gave up 1 base and J gave up 4 bases, with 7 bases separating them. The CDR3 protein is CASSLGLRETQYF. The CDR3, as DNA: TGTGCCAGCAGCTTAGGTCTTCGAGAGACCCAGTACTTC. The full variable domain, completed using reference TRBV11-1 and TRBJ2-5, is EAEVAQSPRYKITEKSQAVAFWCDPISGHATLYWYRQILGQGPELLVQFQDESVVDDSQLPKDRFSAERLKGVDSTLKIQPAELGDSAMYLCASSLGLRETQYFGPGTRLLVL.

This clone came up a few times. V usage is TRBV11-2 and J usage is TRBJ1-1; TRBD1 agrees at 9 bases. CDR1 and CDR2 from the germline V gene are SGHAT and FQNNGV. This CDR3 is 15 amino acids long. Trimming took 5 bases from V and 5 from J; bases not matched to a gene: 9. CDR3 in amino acids: CASSRTGGGETEAFF. The CDR3, as DNA: TGTGCCAGCAGCCGCACAGGGGGCGGAGAGACTGAAGCTTTCTTT.

This chain links TRBV4-3 with TRBJ2-5; weak D call: TRBD2 (6 bases). Trimming stripped 0 bases from V and 3 bases from J, with 14 bases between. The CDR3 is 16 amino acids. Germline assignment: CDR1 LGHNA and CDR2 YSLEER. CDR3 in amino acids: CASSQEFGTLEETQYF. In DNA form, the CDR3 reads TGCGCCAGCAGCCAAGAGTTCGGGACTCTCGAAGAGACCCAGTACTTC.

This clone has only a few counts. V usage is TRBV7-3 and J usage is TRBJ2-4; TRBD1 agrees at 9 bases. Trimming took 5 bases from V and 7 from J; bases not matched to a gene: 6. Germline CDR1 SGHTA, CDR2 FQGTGA. The CDR3 length is 14 residues. The CDR3 region is CASSLGTGKNIQYF. CDR3 nucleotides: TGTGCCAGCAGCCTTGGGACAGGGAAGAACATTCAGTACTTC. The full variable domain, its missing parts supplied by reference TRBV7-3 and TRBJ2-4, is GAGVSQTPSNKVTEKGKYVELRCDPISGHTALYWYRQSLGQGPEFLIYFQGTGAADDSGLPNDRFFAVRPEGSVSTLKIQRTERGDSAVYLCASSLGTGKNIQYFGAGTRLSVL.

This clone was counted between two and nine times. The chain couples TRBV9 to TRBJ2-1; 8 nucleotides align to TRBD1. The CDR3 is 15 residues long. Germline CDR1 reads SGDLS; CDR2 reads YYNGEE. V trimming: 4 bases; J trimming: 2 bases; junction bases outside the gene matches: 5. The CDR3: CASSSQTGAYNEQFF. For the CDR3, the DNA is TGTGCCAGCAGCTCTCAGACAGGGGCCTACAATGAGCAGTTCTTC.

This clone showed up just a few times. The CDR3 region is CASSQYTGGVYEQYF. CDR3 in DNA: TGCGCCAGCAGCCAATACACGGGAGGTGTTTACGAGCAGTACTTC. The J gene is TRBJ2-7, the V gene TRBV4-3, with TRBD2 identical over 7 bases. The V and J ends lost 2 bases and 4 bases, in that order; junction bases with no gene match: 8. The CDR3 runs to 15 residues. Germline assignment: CDR1 LGHNA and CDR2 YSLEER.

Only a few counts were recorded for this clone. CDR3 region: CAWVFSSSTDTQYF. CDR3 nucleotide sequence: TGTGCCTGGGTTTTTAGCTCTAGCACAGATACGCAGTATTTT. The chain couples TRBV30 to TRBJ2-3, with no clear D. The CDR3 is made up of 14 amino acids. Germline CDR1 reads GTSNPN; CDR2 reads SVGIG (reference sequence). V lost 5 bases and J 0 bases, leaving 12 bases between the germline ends.

The chain joins TRBV11-2 to TRBJ1-2; TRBD1 might be the D (5 bases). V lost 1 base and J 7 bases, leaving 13 bases between the germline ends. The CDR3 extends over 14 amino acids. Germline V lookup: CDR1 SGHAT, CDR2 FQNNGV. In DNA, the CDR3 is TGTGCCAGCAGCTTAGTCGGGGGGAGCAGTGGCTACACCTTC. Its translation: CASSLVGGSSGYTF.

CDR3 in amino acids: CASSQEPQTGFGYGYTF. The CDR3 DNA follows: TGCGCCAGCAGCCAAGAACCTCAGACAGGGTTTGGCTATGGCTACACCTTC. The rearrangement joins TRBV4-1 to TRBJ1-2; 7 nucleotides match TRBD1. This CDR3 spans 17 amino acids. V lost 0 bases to trimming and J lost 4 bases; unmatched junction nucleotides: 11. Germline CDR1 MGHRA, CDR2 YSYEKL.

Only a few counts were recorded for this clone. The chain couples TRBV29-1 to TRBJ2-7, with 10 bases fitting TRBD1. The CDR3 contains 13 residues. Germline trimming cut 1 base from V and 5 bases from J; bases unmatched to any gene: 2. Germline V gene lookup returns CDR1 SQVTM and CDR2 ANQGSEA. The CDR3 spells CSVEGQGAHEQYF. The DNA of the CDR3 is TGCAGCGTTGAAGGACAGGGGGCCCACGAGCAGTACTTC.

The chain combines TRBV27 with TRBJ2-7, with D possibly TRBD2 on 5 matching bases. CDR1 MNHEY and CDR2 SMNVEV come from the germline V gene (reference sequence). The CDR3 is 14 amino acids. Trimming left V 6 bases short and J 2 bases short, with 14 bases between. The CDR3 protein is CASRTREGAYEQYF. The CDR3 DNA is TGTGCCAGCAGAACCCGTGAGGGAGCCTACGAGCAGTACTTC.

The rearrangement links TRBV6-4 to TRBJ2-1, with TRBD1 as a possible D gene (6 bases). Between the trimmed V and J ends, which lost 4 bases and 11 bases, there was a span of 15 bases. This CDR3 is 13 amino acids long. Germline loops: CDR1 MRHNA, CDR2 SNTAGT. CDR3: CASSASSGQKQFF. As DNA, the CDR3 is TGTGCCAGCAGTGCCTCATCCGGACAGAAGCAGTTCTTC.

This clone appeared a few times. The chain is built from TRBV7-2 and TRBJ2-1; TRBD2 aligns across 7 bases. The junction had 15 bases not matched to a gene; V was cut back by 5 bases and J by 8 bases. Germline CDR1 reads SGHTA; CDR2 reads FQGNSA. This CDR3 is built from 16 residues. Here the CDR3 reads CASSQGGSTGSYEQFF. In DNA form, the CDR3 reads TGTGCCAGCAGCCAGGGCGGGAGCACAGGTTCGTATGAGCAGTTCTTC. The variable domain in full, with the rest retrieved from reference TRBV7-2 and TRBJ2-1, is GAGVSQSPSNKVTEKGKDVELRCDPISGHTALYWYRQSLGQGLEFLIYFQGNSAPDKSGLPSDRFSAERTGGSVSTLTIQRTQQEDSAVYLCASSQGGSTGSYEQFFGPGTRLTVL.

The chain carries TRBV25-1 and TRBJ2-1; no clear D gene. CDR1 and CDR2 from the germline V gene are MGHDK and SYGVNS. The length of the CDR3 is 13 residues. Trimming took off 5 bases at V and 2 bases at J, with 7 bases between the two ends. The CDR3 DNA sequence: TGTGCCAGCAGTCGAGTAACCTACAATGAGCAGTTCTTC. This encodes CASSRVTYNEQFF.

V gene TRBV5-1 combines with J gene TRBJ2-1; D gene unclear. Germline V gene sequence: CDR1 SGHRS, CDR2 YFSETQ. The CDR3 is 12 amino acids. Trimming left V 7 bases short and J 0 bases short, with 5 bases between. In nucleotides, the CDR3 is TGCGCCAGCCGGGTCTCCTACAATGAGCAGTTCTTC. Translating gives CASRVSYNEQFF.

This clone showed up just a few times. V and J are TRBV30 and TRBJ2-7; D remains ambiguous. Trimming stripped 1 base from V and 0 bases from J, with 7 bases between. The CDR3 length is 13 residues. Looked up from germline, CDR1 is GTSNPN and CDR2 is SVGIG (reference sequence). CDR3 region: CAWSGQISYEQYF. The CDR3 region has the DNA TGTGCCTGGAGTGGACAAATCTCCTACGAGCAGTACTTC. Together with reference TRBV30 and TRBJ2-7, the CDR3 gives the full variable domain: SQTIHQWPATLVQPVGSPLSLECTVEGTSNPNLYWYRQAAGRGLQLLFYSVGIGQISSEVPQNLSASRPQDRQFILSSKKLLLSDSGFYLCAWSGQISYEQYFGPGTRLTVT.

The table lists this clone with a few counts. The chain links TRBV28 to TRBJ2-1; 8 bases line up with TRBD2. The CDR3 covers 13 residues. The germline V gene has CDR1 MDHEN and CDR2 SYDVKM. With V trimmed by 7 bases and J by 6 bases, 5 bases remained unmatched. CDR3 in amino acids: CASTAGGGNEQFF. In DNA, the CDR3 is TGTGCCAGCACTGCGGGGGGAGGCAATGAGCAGTTCTTC.

This clone was detected a few times. This chain uses TRBV23-1 with TRBJ2-1; maybe TRBD1 (6 bases). TRBV23-1 is classed as an ORF, of uncertain function. V was shortened by 0 bases and J by 0 bases, with 15 bases between the two germline ends. The CDR3 runs to 18 residues. The CDR3 protein is CASSQSRYWDISYNEQFF. As DNA, the CDR3 is TGCGCCAGCAGTCAATCTAGGTACTGGGACATCTCCTACAATGAGCAGTTCTTC.

The rearrangement links TRBV5-4 to TRBJ2-7, with 7 bases aligning to TRBD1. Germline assignment: CDR1 SGHNT and CDR2 YYREEE (reference sequence). CDR3 length: 15 amino acids. Trimming cost V 4 bases and J 2 bases; bases outside gene matches: 9. CDR3 bases: TGTGCCAGCAGCGTCAACAGGGGAAACGCCTACGAGCAGTACTTC. As protein: CASSVNRGNAYEQYF.

This chain joins TRBV29-1 and TRBJ2-2, with TRBD2 matching 11 bases. Per the germline V gene, CDR1 is SQVTM and CDR2 is ANQGSEA. The CDR3 spans 14 residues. Trimming at V came to 7 bases and at J to 5 bases, leaving 6 bases not matched to a gene. The CDR3 spells CSASSGRPTGELFF. CDR3 bases: TGCAGCGCGTCTAGCGGGAGGCCAACCGGGGAGCTGTTTTTT.

This clone was seen more than once but under ten times. This rearrangement joins TRBV28 to TRBJ1-1; D unresolved. There are 12 residues in the CDR3. V gave up 10 bases and J gave up 4 bases, with 13 bases separating them. Germline V gene sequence: CDR1 MDHEN, CDR2 SYDVKM. Here the CDR3 DNA reads TGTGCCACGGGGATTGGGAGCACTGAAGCTTTCTTT. It is translated as CATGIGSTEAFF.

The V call is TRBV7-2, the J call TRBJ1-2; TRBD1 might be the D (5 bases). The CDR3 covers 14 residues. V was pared by 6 bases and J by 4 bases, with 15 bases between. CDR1 and CDR2 (germline): SGHTA, FQGNSA. The CDR3 loop is CASSPLGLGYGYTF. The CDR3 DNA sequence: TGTGCCAGCAGTCCTCTGGGGCTGGGCTATGGCTACACCTTC.

The gene calls are TRBV7-9 and TRBJ2-1; D is ambiguous. Trimming left V 5 bases short and J 0 bases short, with 8 bases between. CDR1 and CDR2 (germline): SEHNR, FQNEAQ (reference sequence). The CDR3 has 14 residues. As DNA, the CDR3 is TGTGCCAGCAGCCCCCGAGGCTCCTACAATGAGCAGTTCTTC. Translated, it gives CASSPRGSYNEQFF.

This clone was found a few times. The chain combines TRBV2 with TRBJ1-2; a weak D match, TRBD1 (5 bases). This CDR3 spans 14 amino acids. The germline gives CDR1 SNHLY, CDR2 FYNNEI. Trimming cost V 4 bases and J 3 bases, with 12 bases left between them. The CDR3 sequence: CASSGAGLDYGYTF. In DNA, the CDR3 is TGTGCCAGCAGTGGTGCGGGGCTGGACTATGGCTACACCTTC.

The chain is built from TRBV30 and TRBJ1-4; 8 bases align to TRBD1. The V segment lost 5 bases and the J segment 7 bases; nucleotides outside the gene matches: 6. CDR1 is GTSNPN and CDR2 is SVGIG in the germline V gene (reference sequence). The CDR3 totals 13 residues. In DNA, the CDR3 is TGTGCCTGGTGGACAGGGTCGGGTGAAAAACTGTTTTTT. This codes for CAWWTGSGEKLFF.

This sequence joins TRBV9 and TRBJ2-1; 8 positions match TRBD2. Germline V gene lookup returns CDR1 SGDLS and CDR2 YYNGEE. This CDR3 comprises 15 residues. V was pared by 4 bases and J by 6 bases, with 9 bases of the junction left unmatched. In DNA, the CDR3 is TGTGCCAGCAGCAAGACGGGACTAGAACGCAATGAGCAGTTCTTC. Protein sequence: CASSKTGLERNEQFF.

The chain uses TRBV13 and TRBJ1-4; TRBD1 agrees at 7 bases. Germline CDR1 and CDR2: PRHDT and FYEKMQ (reference sequence). The CDR3 runs to 14 residues. J lost 6 bases, V lost 4 bases, and 5 bases had no gene match. CDR3 amino acids: CASSSGQRYEKLFF. DNA for the CDR3: TGTGCCAGCAGCTCGGGACAGCGCTATGAAAAACTGTTTTTT.

The gene calls are TRBV30 and TRBJ2-7; no clear D. The CDR3 sequence is 14 residues long. V was shortened by 2 bases and J by 8 bases, with 19 bases between the two germline ends. Per germline, CDR1 GTSNPN and CDR2 SVGIG (reference sequence). The CDR3 spells CAWSSLPYSGQQYF. CDR3 nucleotides: TGTGCCTGGAGTTCCCTGCCCTATAGTGGGCAGCAGTACTTC.